These 21 T cell receptor beta chains came from one sample sequenced in a study of Ad26.COV2.S vaccination and SARS-CoV-2 variants. Data came from immunoSEQ multiplex PCR; TCRdb stores just in-frame clones and leaves some out. The table records 300,000 to 400,000 clones, 92% of them present only once. Specimen: peripheral blood, collected after recovery from COVID-19. The receptor source for this set is a human donor who had recovered from COVID-19.

The chain links TRBV6-5 to TRBJ1-3, with a weak D call TRBD1 (5 bases). The CDR3 length is 14 residues. With 7 bases removed from V and 4 bases from J, the gap between germline ends came to 14 bases. Germline values: CDR1 MNHEY, CDR2 SVGAGI. CDR3 nucleotide sequence: TGTGCCAGCACCCCGGCAGGGAGAGGAAACACCATATATTTT. This codes for CASTPAGRGNTIYF.

The chain recombines TRBV5-4 with TRBJ1-4; maybe TRBD1 (5 bases). The CDR3 covers 16 residues. V lost 4 bases and J 0 bases, leaving 13 bases between the germline ends. The germline V gene has CDR1 SGHNT and CDR2 YYREEE (reference sequence). This CDR3 reads CASSPGGASTNEKLFF. The CDR3 DNA follows: TGTGCCAGCAGCCCCGGGGGAGCCTCAACTAATGAAAAACTGTTTTTT.

The gene calls are TRBV5-6 and TRBJ1-1; D is unresolved. Per germline, CDR1 SGHDT and CDR2 YYEEEE. This CDR3 has 14 residues. V was shortened by 2 bases and J by 0 bases, with 8 bases between the two germline ends. The CDR3 bases are TGTGCCAGCAGCTTTTGGGCCATGAACACTGAAGCTTTCTTT. Translation: CASSFWAMNTEAFF.

This rearrangement joins TRBV6-6 to TRBJ1-3; D gene uncertain. The germline V gene has CDR1 MNHNY and CDR2 SVGAGI (reference sequence). The V gene lost 4 bases and the J gene lost 0 bases, with 10 bases spanning the gap. This CDR3 is 15 amino acids long. CDR3 DNA sequence: TGTGCCAGCAGTTTCCGCCGGAGCTCTGGAAACACCATATATTTT. It translates to CASSFRRSSGNTIYF.

The CDR3 DNA is TGTGCCAGCAGCCCCAGGGCGCGCCTACGCACAGATACGCAGTATTTT. As protein: CASSPRARLRTDTQYF. The V gene is TRBV3-1 (or the pseudogene TRBV3-2), the J gene TRBJ2-3; D may be TRBD1 (5 bases). The germline V gene encodes CDR1 LGHDT and CDR2 YNNKEL (reference sequence). The V end was cut by 4 bases, the J end by 1 base, with 15 bases between. The CDR3 spans 16 residues.

This chain links TRBV19 with TRBJ2-3; D gene uncertain. The CDR3 is 15 residues long. V lost 4 bases and J lost 4, with 15 bases in between. From germline, CDR1 is LNHDA and CDR2 SQIVND (reference sequence). CDR3: CASSRTPKMADTQYF. The CDR3 DNA follows: TGTGCCAGTAGTAGGACCCCCAAAATGGCAGATACGCAGTATTTT.

V is TRBV6-2 or TRBV6-3 and J is TRBJ1-6; D might be TRBD1 (6 bases). Germline CDR1 MNHEY, CDR2 SVGEGT. The ends were cut back, 5 bases at V and 9 bases at J, with 14 bases in the middle. The CDR3 covers 14 residues. CDR3 region: CASSARQATSPLHF. The CDR3 nucleotides read TGTGCCAGCAGTGCCCGACAGGCAACTTCACCCCTCCACTTT.

The chain uses TRBV4-2 and TRBJ1-1; no reliable D call. The V gene's germline CDR1 is LGHNA and CDR2 YNFKEQ. The V and J ends lost 0 bases and 6 bases respectively, with 2 bases between them. The length of the CDR3 is 11 residues. CDR3 coding DNA: TGTGCCAGCAGCCAAGAGGCTGAAGCTTTCTTT. Its protein product is CASSQEAEAFF.

This clone was picked up one time. V gene TRBV13 combines with J gene TRBJ1-1, with D possibly matching TRBD1 (6 bases). The CDR3 runs to 17 residues. Trimming shortened V by 1 base and J by 1 base, and 16 bases separated the two germline ends. Per the germline V gene, CDR1 is PRHDT and CDR2 is FYEKMQ (reference sequence). The CDR3 DNA follows: TGTGCCAGCAGCTTAGTGCCCTCCGGGGGGCGGAACACTGAAGCTTTCTTT. Its translation: CASSLVPSGGRNTEAFF.

This rearrangement joins TRBV2 to TRBJ1-2; D gene ambiguous. The length of the CDR3 is 11 residues. From germline, CDR1 is SNHLY and CDR2 FYNNEI. Trimming removed 4 bases from V and 7 bases from J, with 7 bases in between. The CDR3 nucleotides read TGTGCCAGCAGTGGAATTCCTGGCTACACCTTC. The encoded protein is CASSGIPGYTF.

This clone was found once. J is TRBJ2-3 and V is TRBV6-6; 14 positions match TRBD2. The trim removed 5 bases at V and 4 bases at J, leaving 8 bases unmatched. CDR3 size: 17 residues. Germline loops: CDR1 MNHNY, CDR2 SVGAGI (reference sequence). CDR3 region: CASSLAGLAGGPDTQYF. The CDR3 nucleotides read TGTGCCAGCAGTCTTGCCGGACTAGCGGGGGGACCAGATACGCAGTATTTT.

This clone was seen a single time. The rearrangement links TRBV7-3 to TRBJ2-1, with 9 bases that match TRBD1. The J segment lost 3 bases and the V segment lost 6 bases, leaving 3 bases of the junction unmatched. Germline CDR1 and CDR2: SGHTA and FQGTGA. This CDR3 is 14 amino acids long. In nucleotides, the CDR3 is TGTGCCAGCAGTCCGACAGGGGGCTACAATGAGCAGTTCTTC. Translated, it gives CASSPTGGYNEQFF.

The rearrangement joins TRBV5-1 to TRBJ1-1; D not certain. Trimming took 4 bases from V and 5 from J, leaving 15 bases between them. In germline, CDR1 is SGHRS, CDR2 YFSETQ. The CDR3 runs to 14 residues. Here the CDR3 DNA reads TGCGCCAGCAGCGAGAGTCCCCTGGGGACTGAAGCTTTCTTT. As protein: CASSESPLGTEAFF.

This rearrangement joins TRBV6-6 to TRBJ2-7; D is unresolved. Germline CDR1 reads MNHNY; CDR2 reads SVGAGI (reference sequence). V lost 4 bases, J lost 0 bases, and 13 bases lay in between. The CDR3 totals 15 residues. The CDR3 DNA reads as TGTGCCAGCAGTTCCCCGACGCTGAGCTCCTACGAGCAGTACTTC. Its translation is CASSSPTLSSYEQYF.

With regard to this clone: In the same sample, other DNA sequences code for this CDR3. The chain combines TRBV19 with TRBJ1-3; D is unresolved. V lost 6 bases and J lost 0, with 3 bases in between. Germline V gives CDR1 LNHDA, CDR2 SQIVND (reference sequence). This CDR3 contains 12 residues. CDR3 DNA sequence: TGTGCCAGTAGGACCTCTGGAAACACCATATATTTT. This sequence encodes CASRTSGNTIYF.

The rearrangement joins TRBV9 to TRBJ2-3; TRBD2 agrees at 13 bases. The CDR3 totals 16 residues. After removal of 3 bases from V and 1 base from J, the junction contained 2 bases not matched to a gene. CDR1 is SGDLS and CDR2 is YYNGEE in the germline V gene. In DNA, the CDR3 is TGTGCCAGCAGCGCTGGGACTAGCGGGGGCACAGATACGCAGTATTTT. Translating gives CASSAGTSGGTDTQYF.

This clone was found once. The chain is built from TRBV6-5 and TRBJ2-1; D is unresolved. Trimming cost V 4 bases and J 0 bases, with 10 bases left between them. The CDR3 runs to 15 residues. The germline V gene encodes CDR1 MNHEY and CDR2 SVGAGI. CDR3 bases: TGTGCCAGCAGTTCCGACTGGAGCTCCTACAATGAGCAGTTCTTC. As protein: CASSSDWSSYNEQFF.

V usage is TRBV6-5 and J usage is TRBJ1-1; D may be TRBD1 (6 bases). The ends were cut back, 11 bases at V and 11 bases at J, with 21 bases in the middle. Germline CDR1 MNHEY, CDR2 SVGAGI. The CDR3 consists of 12 residues. CDR3 sequence: CAGDPQGSRAFF. CDR3 sequence (DNA): TGTGCCGGCGATCCTCAGGGGAGTAGGGCTTTCTTT.

CDR3 sequence (DNA): TGTGCCAGCAGCCCGGAAAATGATCAGCCCCAGCATTTT. The encoded protein is CASSPENDQPQHF. The chain employs TRBV5-4 and TRBJ1-5; no clear D gene. V lost 4 bases and J lost 5, with 10 bases in between. This CDR3 region has 13 residues. CDR1 and CDR2 (germline): SGHNT, YYREEE (reference sequence).

The rearrangement uses TRBV4-1 and TRBJ1-6, with 7 bases that match TRBD1. CDR1 MGHRA and CDR2 YSYEKL come from the germline V gene. V lost 4 bases and J lost 9; bases outside the gene matches: 6. The CDR3 length is 14 residues. The CDR3, as DNA: TGCGCCAGCAGCCCCGACAGGGCGGGTTCACCCCTCCACTTT. Translation: CASSPDRAGSPLHF.

This clone is a singleton in its sample. The rearrangement joins TRBV3-1 (or the pseudogene TRBV3-2) to TRBJ1-5; tentatively, D is TRBD1 (5 bases). The germline CDR1 and CDR2 sequences are LGHDT and YNNKEL (reference sequence). The CDR3 loop spans 14 amino acids. The V and J ends lost 9 bases and 1 base respectively, with 13 bases between them. Here the CDR3 reads CARIRGRSNQPQHF. The DNA for the CDR3 is TGTGCCAGAATTAGGGGACGAAGCAATCAGCCCCAGCATTTT.